This TCR beta chain was observed in a study of blood T cell repertoires in COVID-19. The overall study: Spain, Italy and the United States supplied samples that represented acute and convalescent COVID-19.

As processed by the authors: It was from reference gene primer amplification that nucleated cell counts were estimated. The table came from immunoSEQ multiplex PCR; TCRdb's copy has only in-frame clones and leaves some out. Clone size and the V and J calls come from that table; the DNA yielded D and trimming. The sample lists roughly 350,000 clones, about 87% occurring once. Seattle patients were enrolled while actively infected and followed longitudinally. Sequenced sample: peripheral blood. The receptor was derived from a woman between 45 and 60 years old with COVID-19, enrolled during active disease.

CDR3 in DNA: TGTGCCAGCAGCATCGACAGGGATGCCTACAATGAGCAGTTCTTC. Amino acids: CASSIDRDAYNEQFF. The chain recombines TRBV7-3 with TRBJ2-1, with TRBD1 matching over 7 bases. V lost 5 bases and J lost 2; bases outside the gene matches: 6. Germline CDR1 reads SGHTA; CDR2 reads FQGTGA. The CDR3 covers 15 residues.